This TCR beta chain was sequenced in a study of T cell repertoires in cytomegalovirus infection. Study background: It was the public TCR beta signatures that indicated both CMV infection and matching HLA type.

This CDR3 has 13 amino acids. Germline V gene lookup returns CDR1 MNHEY and CDR2 SVGEGT. Trimming stripped 11 bases from V and 0 bases from J, with 14 bases between. TCRdb re-derived calls from the reads in MiXCR, one entry per CDR3 protein. Counted here are hundreds of thousands of distinct CDR3 sequences, 30% to 40% occurring once; the ten biggest clones make up 15% to 20%. Only a few counts were recorded for this clonotype. What it recognizes is unknown. The material sequenced was cultured PBMCs, taken from culture after CMV antigen stimulation. The receptor comes from a human donor in good health (CMV status not recorded). Some clones in this sample may be carry-over from other donors' samples. This chain connects TRBV6-2 or TRBV6-3 to TRBJ2-7; D gene uncertain. DNA of the CDR3: TGTGCCTCCAGGACGGGCAGCTCCTACGAGCAGTACGTC. It yields the protein CASRTGSSYEQYV.